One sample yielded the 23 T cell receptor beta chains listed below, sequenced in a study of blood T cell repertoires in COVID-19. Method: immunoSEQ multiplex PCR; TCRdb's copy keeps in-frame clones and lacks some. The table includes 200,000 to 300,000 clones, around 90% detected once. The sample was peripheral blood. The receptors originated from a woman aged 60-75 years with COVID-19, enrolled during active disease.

The CDR3 loop reads CAITGSGRMATGELFF. DNA of the CDR3: TGTGCCATCACGGGTAGCGGGAGAATGGCCACCGGGGAGCTGTTTTTT. This sequence joins TRBV10-3 and TRBJ2-2; the match to TRBD2 covers 9 bases. Germline V lookup: CDR1 ENHRY, CDR2 SYGVKD. This CDR3 has 16 amino acids. V dropped 7 bases and J dropped 4; count of bases not matched to a gene: 10.

CDR3 nucleotides: TGTGCCTGGAGTGCAGGGGGGAGCCAGCCCCAGCATTTT. Amino acid sequence: CAWSAGGSQPQHF. The rearrangement uses TRBV30 and TRBJ1-5, with TRBD1 identical over 7 bases. The CDR3 has 13 residues. Trimming took 1 base from V and 7 from J; bases not matched to a gene: 4. The germline gives CDR1 GTSNPN, CDR2 SVGIG (reference sequence). Drawing the rest from reference TRBV30 and TRBJ1-5, the complete variable domain is SQTIHQWPATLVQPVGSPLSLECTVEGTSNPNLYWYRQAAGRGLQLLFYSVGIGQISSEVPQNLSASRPQDRQFILSSKKLLLSDSGFYLCAWSAGGSQPQHFGDGTRLSIL.

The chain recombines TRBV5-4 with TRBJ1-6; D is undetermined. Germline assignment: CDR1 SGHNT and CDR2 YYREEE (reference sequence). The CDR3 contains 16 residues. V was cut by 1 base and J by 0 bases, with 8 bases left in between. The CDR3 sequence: CASSLPGSSYNSPLHF. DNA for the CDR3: TGTGCCAGCAGCTTGCCGGGGAGCTCCTATAATTCACCCCTCCACTTT.

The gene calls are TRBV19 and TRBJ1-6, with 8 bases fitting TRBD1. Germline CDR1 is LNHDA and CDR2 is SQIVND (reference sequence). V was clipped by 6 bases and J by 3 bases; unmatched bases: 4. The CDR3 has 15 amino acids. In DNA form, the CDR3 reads TGTGCCAGTAGACCCGGACAGGGCTATAATTCACCCCTCCACTTT. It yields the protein CASRPGQGYNSPLHF.

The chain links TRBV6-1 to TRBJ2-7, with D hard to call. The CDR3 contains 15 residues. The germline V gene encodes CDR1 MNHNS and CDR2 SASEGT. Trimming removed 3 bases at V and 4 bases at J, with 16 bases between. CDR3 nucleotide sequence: TGTGCCAGCAGTGATGATGCGGATTTTGTGTACGAGCAGTACTTC. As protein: CASSDDADFVYEQYF.

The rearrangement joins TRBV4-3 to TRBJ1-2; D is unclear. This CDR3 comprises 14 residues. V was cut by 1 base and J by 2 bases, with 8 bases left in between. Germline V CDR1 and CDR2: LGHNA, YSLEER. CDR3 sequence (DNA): TGCGCCAGCAGCCAAGGGTCCGAGAACTATGGCTACACCTTC. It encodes CASSQGSENYGYTF.

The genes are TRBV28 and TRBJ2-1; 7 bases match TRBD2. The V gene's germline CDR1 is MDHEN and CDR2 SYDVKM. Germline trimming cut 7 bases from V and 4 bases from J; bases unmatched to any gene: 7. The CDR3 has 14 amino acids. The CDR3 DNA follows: TGTGCCAGCACCCCCGGCGGGAGTTACAATGAGCAGTTCTTC. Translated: CASTPGGSYNEQFF.

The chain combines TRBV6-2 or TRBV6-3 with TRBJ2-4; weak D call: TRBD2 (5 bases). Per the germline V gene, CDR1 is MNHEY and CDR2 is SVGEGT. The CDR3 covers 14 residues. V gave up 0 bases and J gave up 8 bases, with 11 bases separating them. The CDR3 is CASSYSSGKDIQYF. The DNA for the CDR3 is TGTGCCAGCAGTTACTCTTCCGGGAAGGACATTCAGTACTTC.

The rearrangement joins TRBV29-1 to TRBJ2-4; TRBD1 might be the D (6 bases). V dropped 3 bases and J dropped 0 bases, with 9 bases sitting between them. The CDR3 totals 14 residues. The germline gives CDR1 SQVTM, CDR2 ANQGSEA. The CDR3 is CSVEDRIAKNIQYF. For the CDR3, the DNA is TGCAGCGTTGAGGACAGAATAGCCAAAAACATTCAGTACTTC.

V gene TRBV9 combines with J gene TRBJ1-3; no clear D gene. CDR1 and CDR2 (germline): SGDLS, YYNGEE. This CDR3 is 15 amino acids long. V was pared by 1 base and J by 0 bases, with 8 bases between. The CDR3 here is CASSVTASSGNTIYF. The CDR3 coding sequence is TGTGCCAGCAGCGTAACAGCCAGCTCTGGAAACACCATATATTTT.

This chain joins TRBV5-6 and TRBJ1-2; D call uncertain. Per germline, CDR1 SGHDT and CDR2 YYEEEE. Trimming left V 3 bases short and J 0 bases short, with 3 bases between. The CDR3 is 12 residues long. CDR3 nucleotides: TGTGCCAGCAGCTCATCTAACTATGGCTACACCTTC. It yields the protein CASSSSNYGYTF.

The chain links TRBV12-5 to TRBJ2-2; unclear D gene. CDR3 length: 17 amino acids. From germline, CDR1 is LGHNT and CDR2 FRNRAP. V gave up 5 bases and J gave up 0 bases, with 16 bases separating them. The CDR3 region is CASGPDGVFTNTGELFF. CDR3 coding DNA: TGTGCTAGTGGTCCTGACGGAGTCTTTACGAACACCGGGGAGCTGTTTTTT.

CDR3 protein: CASSPTMTGGDRDEQYF. CDR3 nucleotide sequence: TGTGCCAGCTCACCGACGATGACCGGGGGAGATCGCGACGAGCAGTACTTC. V usage is TRBV18 and J usage is TRBJ2-7; maybe TRBD2 (6 bases). The V gene lost 3 bases and the J gene lost 5 bases, with 23 bases spanning the gap. From germline, CDR1 is KGHSH and CDR2 LQKENI. The CDR3 consists of 17 residues.

Here the CDR3 DNA reads TGTGCCAGCACCCCCCTGCGGCAGGGGAGCGGAGAGACCCAGTACTTC. It codes for CASTPLRQGSGETQYF. The chain carries TRBV27 and TRBJ2-5; a weak D match, TRBD1 (6 bases). Trimming stripped 7 bases from V and 4 bases from J, with 22 bases between. Germline values: CDR1 MNHEY, CDR2 SMNVEV (reference sequence). The CDR3 consists of 16 residues.

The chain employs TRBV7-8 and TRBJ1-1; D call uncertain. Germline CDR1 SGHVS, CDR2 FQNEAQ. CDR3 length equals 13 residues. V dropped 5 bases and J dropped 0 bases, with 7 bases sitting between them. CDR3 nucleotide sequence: TGTGCCAGCAGCCAAACGGTGAACACTGAAGCTTTCTTT. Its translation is CASSQTVNTEAFF.

CDR3 bases: TGTGCCAGCTCACCACCAGGGAGCCCCGGAAACACCATATATTTT. Its translation: CASSPPGSPGNTIYF. The chain links TRBV18 to TRBJ1-3; the D is unclear. V lost 0 bases and J lost 4, with 10 bases in between. The CDR3 length is 15 residues. CDR1 and CDR2 (germline): KGHSH, LQKENI.

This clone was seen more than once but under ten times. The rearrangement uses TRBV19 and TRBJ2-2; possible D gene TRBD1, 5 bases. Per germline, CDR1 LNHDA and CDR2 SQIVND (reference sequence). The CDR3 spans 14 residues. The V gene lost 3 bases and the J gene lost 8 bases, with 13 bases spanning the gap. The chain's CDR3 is CASSMDLRGGELFF. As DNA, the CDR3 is TGTGCCAGTAGTATGGATTTAAGGGGTGGGGAGCTGTTTTTT.

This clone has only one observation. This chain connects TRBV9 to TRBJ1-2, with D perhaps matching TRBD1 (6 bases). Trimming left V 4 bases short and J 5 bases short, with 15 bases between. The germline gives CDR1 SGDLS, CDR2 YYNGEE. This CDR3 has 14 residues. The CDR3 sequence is CASSHSTGLYGYTF. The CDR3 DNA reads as TGTGCCAGCAGCCACTCCACAGGGTTGTATGGCTACACCTTC. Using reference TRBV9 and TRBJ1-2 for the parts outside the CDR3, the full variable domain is DSGVTQTPKHLITATGQRVTLRCSPRSGDLSVYWYQQSLDQGLQFLIQYYNGEERAKGNILERFSAQQFPDLHSELNLSSLELGDSALYFCASSHSTGLYGYTFGSGTRLTVV.

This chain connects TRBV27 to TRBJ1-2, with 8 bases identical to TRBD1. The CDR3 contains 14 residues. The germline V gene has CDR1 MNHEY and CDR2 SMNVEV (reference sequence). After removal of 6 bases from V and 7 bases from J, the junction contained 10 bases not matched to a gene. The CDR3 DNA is TGTGCCAGCAGGACCGCAGGGGGCCCCTTTGGCTACACCTTC. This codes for CASRTAGGPFGYTF.

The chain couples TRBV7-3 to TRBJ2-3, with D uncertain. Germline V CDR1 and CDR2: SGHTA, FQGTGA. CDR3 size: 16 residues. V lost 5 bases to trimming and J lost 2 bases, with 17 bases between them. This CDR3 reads CASSTNPSRYTDTQYF. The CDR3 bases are TGTGCCAGCAGCACCAATCCGTCTAGGTACACAGATACGCAGTATTTT.

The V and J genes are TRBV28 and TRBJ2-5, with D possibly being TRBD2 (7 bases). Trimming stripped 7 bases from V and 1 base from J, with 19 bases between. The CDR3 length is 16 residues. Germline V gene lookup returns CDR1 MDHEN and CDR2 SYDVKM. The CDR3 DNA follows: TGTGCCAGCACCGACACGAGGGGGGGGCGCCAAGAGACCCAGTACTTC. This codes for CASTDTRGGRQETQYF.

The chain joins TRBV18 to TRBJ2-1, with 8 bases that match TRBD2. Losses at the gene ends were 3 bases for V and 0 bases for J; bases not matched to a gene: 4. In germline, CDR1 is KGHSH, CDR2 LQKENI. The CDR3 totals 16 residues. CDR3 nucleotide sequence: TGTGCCAGCTCACCTATAGCGGGGAGCTCCTACAATGAGCAGTTCTTC. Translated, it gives CASSPIAGSSYNEQFF.

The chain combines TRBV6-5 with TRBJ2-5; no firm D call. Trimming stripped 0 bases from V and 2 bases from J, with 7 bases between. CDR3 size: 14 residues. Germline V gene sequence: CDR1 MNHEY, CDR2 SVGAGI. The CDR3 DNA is TGTGCCAGCAGTTACTCGAACGGGCAAGAGACCCAGTACTTC. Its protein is CASSYSNGQETQYF.